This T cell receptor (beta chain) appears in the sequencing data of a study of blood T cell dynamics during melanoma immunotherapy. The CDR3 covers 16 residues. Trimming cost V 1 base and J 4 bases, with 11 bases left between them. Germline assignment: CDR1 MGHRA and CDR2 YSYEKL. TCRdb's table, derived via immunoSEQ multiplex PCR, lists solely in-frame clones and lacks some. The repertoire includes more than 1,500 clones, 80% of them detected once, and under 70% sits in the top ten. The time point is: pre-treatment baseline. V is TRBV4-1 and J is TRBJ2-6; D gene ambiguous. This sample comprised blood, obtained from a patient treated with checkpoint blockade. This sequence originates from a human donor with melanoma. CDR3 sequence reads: CASSQGIRRGANVLTF. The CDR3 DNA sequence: TGCGCCAGCAGCCAAGGGATAAGGCGCGGGGCCAACGTCCTGACTTTC.